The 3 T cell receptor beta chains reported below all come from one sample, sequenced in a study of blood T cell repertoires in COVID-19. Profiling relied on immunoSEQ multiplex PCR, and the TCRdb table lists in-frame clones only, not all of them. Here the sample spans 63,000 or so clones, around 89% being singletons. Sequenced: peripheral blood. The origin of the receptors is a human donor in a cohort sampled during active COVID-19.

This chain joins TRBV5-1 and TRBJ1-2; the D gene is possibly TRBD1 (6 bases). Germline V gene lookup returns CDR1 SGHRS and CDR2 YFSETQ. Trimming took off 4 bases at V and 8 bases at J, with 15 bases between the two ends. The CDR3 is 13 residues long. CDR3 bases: TGCGCCAGCAGCGTTGGGGGGGCTCGAGGCTACACCTTC. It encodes CASSVGGARGYTF.

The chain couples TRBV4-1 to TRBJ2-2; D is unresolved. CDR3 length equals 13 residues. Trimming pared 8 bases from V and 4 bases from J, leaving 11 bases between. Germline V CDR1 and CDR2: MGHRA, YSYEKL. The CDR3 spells CASGRTSTGELFF. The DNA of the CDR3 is TGCGCCAGCGGGCGTACAAGCACCGGGGAGCTGTTTTTT.

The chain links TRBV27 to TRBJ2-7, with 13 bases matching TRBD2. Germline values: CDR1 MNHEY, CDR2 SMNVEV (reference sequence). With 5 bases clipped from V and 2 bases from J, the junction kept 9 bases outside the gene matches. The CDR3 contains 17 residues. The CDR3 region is CASSRPGLAGLTYEQYF. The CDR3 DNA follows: TGTGCCAGCAGTAGACCGGGACTAGCGGGACTTACCTACGAGCAGTACTTC.